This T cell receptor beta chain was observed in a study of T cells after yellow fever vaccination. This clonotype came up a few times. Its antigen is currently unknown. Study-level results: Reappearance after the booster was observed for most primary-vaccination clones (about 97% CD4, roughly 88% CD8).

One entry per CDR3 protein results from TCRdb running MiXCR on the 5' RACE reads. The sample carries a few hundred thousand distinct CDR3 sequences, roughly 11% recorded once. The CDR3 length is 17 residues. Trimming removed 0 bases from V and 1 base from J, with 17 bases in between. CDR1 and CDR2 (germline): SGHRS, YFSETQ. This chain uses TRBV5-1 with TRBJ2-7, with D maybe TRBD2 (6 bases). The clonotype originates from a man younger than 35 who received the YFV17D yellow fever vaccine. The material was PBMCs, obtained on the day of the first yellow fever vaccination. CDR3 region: CASSLDPRGALSYEQYF. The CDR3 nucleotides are TGCGCCAGCAGCTTGGACCCTCGCGGGGCTCTTTCCTACGAGCAGTACTTC.